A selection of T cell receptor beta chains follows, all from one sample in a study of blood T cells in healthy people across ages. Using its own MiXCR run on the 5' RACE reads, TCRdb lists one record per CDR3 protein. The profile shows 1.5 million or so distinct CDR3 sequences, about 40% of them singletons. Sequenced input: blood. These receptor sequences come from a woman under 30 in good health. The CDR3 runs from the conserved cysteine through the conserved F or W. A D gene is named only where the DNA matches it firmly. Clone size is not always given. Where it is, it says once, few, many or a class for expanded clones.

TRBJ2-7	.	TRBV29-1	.	CSVDLNYEQYF	TGCAGCGTTGATCTTAACTACGAGCAGTACTTC
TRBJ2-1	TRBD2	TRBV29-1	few	CGGSSYNEQFF	TGCGGCGGGAGCTCCTACAATGAGCAGTTCTTC
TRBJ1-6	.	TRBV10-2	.	CASSESFMAAVGNSPLHF	TGCGCCAGCAGTGAGTCCTTTATGGCAGCCGTAGGCAATTCACCCCTCCACTTT
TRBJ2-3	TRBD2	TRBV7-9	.	CASSLGPSGGSTQYF	TGTGCCAGCAGCTTAGGCCCGAGCGGGGGCTCTACGCAGTATTTT
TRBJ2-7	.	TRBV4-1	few	CASSQDLGRRDEQYF	TGCGCCAGCAGCCAAGATTTGGGGAGGAGAGACGAGCAGTACTTC
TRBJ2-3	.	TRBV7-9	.	CASSLGLGNSRDTQYF	TGTGCCAGCAGCCTGGGACTTGGAAATAGTAGGGATACGCAGTATTTT
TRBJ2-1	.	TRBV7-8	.	CASSLGASEQFF	TGTGCCAGCAGCTTAGGAGCCTCGGAGCAGTTCTTC
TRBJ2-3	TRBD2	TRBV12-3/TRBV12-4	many	CASSSTSGGATDTQYF	TGTGCCAGCAGTTCGACTAGCGGGGGGGCCACAGATACGCAGTATTTT
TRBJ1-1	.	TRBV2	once	CASSEAGQVNTEAFF	TGTGCCAGCAGTGAGGCGGGGCAGGTTAACACTGAAGCTTTCTTT
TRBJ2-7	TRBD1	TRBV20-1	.	CRPSASTGDPYEQYF	TGCAGGCCCTCGGCCTCTACAGGGGATCCCTACGAGCAGTACTTC
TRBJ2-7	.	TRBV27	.	CASSLWGAENHEQYF	TGTGCCAGCAGTTTATGGGGGGCGGAAAACCACGAGCAGTACTTC
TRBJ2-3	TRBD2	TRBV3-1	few	CASSQDPLAGGTDTQYF	TGTGCCAGCAGCCAAGATCCCCTAGCGGGGGGCACAGATACGCAGTATTTT
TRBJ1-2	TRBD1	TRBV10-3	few	CAISESRQGAQDGYTF	TGTGCCATCAGTGAGTCTCGACAGGGGGCGCAGGATGGCTACACCTTC
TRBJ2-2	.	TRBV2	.	CASLGRVGTGELFF	TGTGCCTCCCTAGGGCGGGTAGGAACCGGGGAGCTGTTTTTT
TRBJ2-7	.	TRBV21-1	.	CASSKKATSGRRGLRCYEQYF	TGTGCCAGCAGCAAAAAAGCGACTAGCGGGAGGAGAGGGTTAAGGTGCTACGAGCAGTACTTC
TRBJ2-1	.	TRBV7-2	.	CTSSSGYCNEQFF	TGTACCAGCAGCTCAGGGTATTGCAATGAGCAGTTCTTC
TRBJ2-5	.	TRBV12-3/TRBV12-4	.	CASSWGNPETQYF	TGTGCCAGCAGTTGGGGCAATCCGGAGACCCAGTACTTC
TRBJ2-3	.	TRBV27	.	CASRKDTQYF	TGTGCCAGCAGAAAAGATACGCAGTATTTT
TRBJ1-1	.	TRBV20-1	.	CSARQDTNTEAFF	TGCAGTGCTAGACAGGACACGAACACTGAAGCTTTCTTT
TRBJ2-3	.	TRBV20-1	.	CSASIPGVVDTQYF	TGCAGTGCTAGCATTCCGGGAGTGGTAGATACGCAGTATTTT
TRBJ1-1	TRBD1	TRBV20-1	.	CSARGTGGTEAFF	TGCAGTGCTCGAGGTACAGGGGGCACTGAAGCTTTCTTT
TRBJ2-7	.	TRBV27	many	CASSFKGTYEQYF	TGTGCCAGCAGTTTTAAGGGTACCTACGAGCAGTACTTC
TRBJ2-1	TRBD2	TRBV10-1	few	CASSGRLAGHLYNEQFF	TGCGCCAGCAGTGGCCGACTAGCGGGACACCTCTACAATGAGCAGTTCTTC
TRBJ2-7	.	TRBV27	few	CASSLLGTSSYEQYF	TGTGCCAGCAGTTTATTAGGGACAAGCTCCTACGAGCAGTACTTC
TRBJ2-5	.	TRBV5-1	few	CASSLVGSPETQYF	TGCGCCAGCAGCTTGGTTGGTAGCCCAGAGACCCAGTACTTC
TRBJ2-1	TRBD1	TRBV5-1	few	CASSLEGALNEQFF	TGCGCCAGCAGCTTGGAGGGGGCCTTGAATGAGCAGTTCTTC
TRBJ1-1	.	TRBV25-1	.	CASSESAFGNTEAFF	TGTGCCAGCAGTGAATCGGCATTCGGGAACACTGAAGCTTTCTTT
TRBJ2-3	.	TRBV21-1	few	CASSNRDREEDTQYF	TGTGCCAGCAGCAACCGGGACAGGGAGGAGGATACGCAGTATTTT
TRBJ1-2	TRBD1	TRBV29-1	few	CSVRSLGTDYGYTF	TGCAGCGTCCGTTCCTTAGGGACAGACTATGGCTACACCTTC
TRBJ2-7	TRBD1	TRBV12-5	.	CASGLPHRTGAYEQYF	TGTGCTAGTGGTTTGCCCCACAGGACAGGGGCCTACGAGCAGTACTTC
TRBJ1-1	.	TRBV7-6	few	CASSSRRGVTEAFF	TGTGCCAGCAGCTCCCGGCGGGGGGTCACTGAAGCTTTCTTT
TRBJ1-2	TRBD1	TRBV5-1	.	CASSADRGGVFGGYTF	TGCGCCAGCAGCGCTGACAGGGGGGGAGTCTTTGGGGGCTACACCTTC
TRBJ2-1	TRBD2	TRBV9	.	CASSFETSGGLDEQFF	TGTGCCAGCAGCTTCGAGACTAGCGGGGGGTTGGATGAGCAGTTCTTC
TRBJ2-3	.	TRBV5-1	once	CASSLESPGEADTQYF	TGCGCCAGCAGCTTGGAATCTCCAGGGGAGGCAGATACGCAGTATTTT
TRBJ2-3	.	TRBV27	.	CASSLAPGSADTQYF	TGTGCCAGCAGTTTAGCCCCCGGGTCGGCAGATACGCAGTATTTT
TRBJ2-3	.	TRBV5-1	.	CASTMLGGRADTQYF	TGCGCCTCCACTATGTTGGGGGGGCGGGCAGATACGCAGTATTTT
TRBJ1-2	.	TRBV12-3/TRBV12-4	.	CASSFNSYGYTF	TGTGCCAGCAGTTTTAACAGTTATGGCTACACCTTC
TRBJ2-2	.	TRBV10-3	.	CAISEGPGELFF	TGTGCCATCAGTGAGGGCCCCGGGGAGCTGTTTTTT
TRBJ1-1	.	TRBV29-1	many	CSVQKELNTEAFF	TGCAGCGTTCAAAAAGAGTTGAACACTGAAGCTTTCTTT
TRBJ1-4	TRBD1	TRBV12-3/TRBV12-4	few	CASSSPGWRQGAWNEKLFF	TGTGCCAGCAGTTCCCCTGGTTGGCGACAGGGGGCTTGGAATGAAAAACTGTTTTTT
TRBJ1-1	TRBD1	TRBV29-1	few	CSVAGTEMNTEAFF	TGCAGCGTCGCCGGGACAGAGATGAACACTGAAGCTTTCTTT
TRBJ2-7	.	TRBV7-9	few	CASSSVQQTYEQYF	TGTGCCAGCAGCTCGGTACAGCAGACCTACGAGCAGTACTTC
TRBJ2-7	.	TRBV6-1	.	CASKGLGLQKVFSYEQYF	TGTGCCAGCAAGGGTCTCGGACTTCAGAAGGTCTTTTCCTACGAGCAGTACTTC
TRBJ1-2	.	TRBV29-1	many	CSVGGDYGYTF	TGCAGCGTTGGGGGGGACTATGGCTACACCTTC
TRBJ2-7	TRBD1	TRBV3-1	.	CASNQFGTGFREQYF	TGTGCCAGCAACCAATTCGGGACAGGGTTTCGCGAGCAGTACTTC